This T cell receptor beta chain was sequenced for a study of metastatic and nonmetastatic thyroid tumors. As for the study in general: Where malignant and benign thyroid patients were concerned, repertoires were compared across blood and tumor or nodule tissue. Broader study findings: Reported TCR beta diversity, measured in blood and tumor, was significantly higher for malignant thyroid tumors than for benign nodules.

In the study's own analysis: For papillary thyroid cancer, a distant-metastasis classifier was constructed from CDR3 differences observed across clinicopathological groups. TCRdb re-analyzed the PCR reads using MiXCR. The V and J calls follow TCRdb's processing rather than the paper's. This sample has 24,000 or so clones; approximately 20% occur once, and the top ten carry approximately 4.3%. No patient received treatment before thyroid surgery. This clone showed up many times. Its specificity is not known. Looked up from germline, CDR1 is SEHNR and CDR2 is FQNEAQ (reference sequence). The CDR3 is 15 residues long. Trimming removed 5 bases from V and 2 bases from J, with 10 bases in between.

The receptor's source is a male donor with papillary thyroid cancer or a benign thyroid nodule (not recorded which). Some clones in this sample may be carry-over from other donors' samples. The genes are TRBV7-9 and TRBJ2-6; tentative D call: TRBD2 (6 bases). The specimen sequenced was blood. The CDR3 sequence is CASSMTGAGANVLTF. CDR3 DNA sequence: TGTGCCAGCAGCATGACGGGGGCTGGGGCCAACGTCCTGACTTTC.